These 14 T cell receptor beta chains were sequenced from one sample in a study of metastatic and nonmetastatic thyroid tumors. All patients were treatment-naive before thyroid surgery. Via MiXCR, TCRdb re-called the PCR reads. The profile shows roughly 23,000 clones, about 14% of them singletons. Sequenced sample: tumor tissue. The receptors were gathered from a female donor with papillary thyroid cancer or a benign thyroid nodule (not recorded which). Some clones in this sample may be carry-over from other donors' samples.

This clone was seen at least ten times. This chain links TRBV6-1 with TRBJ2-7; D is ambiguous. Germline CDR1 is MNHNS and CDR2 is SASEGT. The CDR3 covers 12 residues. The V and J ends lost 6 bases and 1 base respectively, with 7 bases between them. CDR3 DNA: TGTGCCAGCAGACAATTTTCCTACGAGCAGTACTTC. It is translated as CASRQFSYEQYF.

Many counts were recorded for this clone. The V and J genes are TRBV7-2 and TRBJ2-3; possibly TRBD1 for D (6 bases). The germline V gene has CDR1 SGHTA and CDR2 FQGNSA. The ends were cut back, 4 bases at V and 7 bases at J, with 18 bases in the middle. The CDR3 sequence is 15 residues long. The CDR3 sequence: CASSSGGLRDNTQYF. The CDR3 region has the DNA TGTGCCAGCAGCTCTGGGGGCCTTAGAGATAATACGCAGTATTTT. The variable domain in full, completed from reference TRBV7-2 and TRBJ2-3, reads GAGVSQSPSNKVTEKGKDVELRCDPISGHTALYWYRQSLGQGLEFLIYFQGNSAPDKSGLPSDRFSAERTGGSVSTLTIQRTQQEDSAVYLCASSSGGLRDNTQYFGPGTRLTVL.

Only a few counts were recorded for this clone. The junction shows a germline mismatch at one end, possibly a read error. The V and J genes are TRBV15 and TRBJ2-2; weak D call: TRBD2 (6 bases). Germline loops: CDR1 LNHNV, CDR2 YYDKDF (reference sequence). This CDR3 contains 17 residues. In DNA, the CDR3 is TGTGCCACCAGCAGAGATGGCGGGAAAGTGAACACCTGGGAGCTGTTCTTT. Translation gives CATSRDGGKVNTWELFF.

This clone has a handful of counts. The rearrangement joins TRBV14 to TRBJ2-3; no firm D call. The CDR3 is 13 residues long. The V gene lost 0 bases and the J gene lost 4 bases, with 5 bases spanning the gap. Germline CDR1 SGHDN, CDR2 FVKESK. The CDR3 reads CASSQDNSDTQYF. As DNA, the CDR3 is TGTGCCAGCAGCCAAGATAACTCAGATACGCAGTATTTT. Supplemented by reference TRBV14 and TRBJ2-3, the full variable domain reads EAGVTQFPSHSVIEKGQTVTLRCDPISGHDNLYWYRRVMGKEIKFLLHFVKESKQDESGMPNNRFLAERTGGTYSTLKVQPAELEDSGVYFCASSQDNSDTQYFGPGTRLTVL.

This clone came up many times. A much bigger clone sits one base away, suggesting this may be a read error. V is TRBV5-1 and J is TRBJ1-1; D is possibly TRBD1 (5 bases). This CDR3 contains 15 residues. Germline V gives CDR1 SGHRS, CDR2 YFSETQ. The CDR3 region is CASSDDRELNTETFF. The CDR3, as DNA: TGCGCCAGCAGCGACGACAGAGAATTAAACACTGAAACTTTCTTT.

The V and J genes are TRBV6-4 and TRBJ2-1; weak D call: TRBD1 (6 bases). The CDR3 contains 15 residues. Trimming left V 6 bases short and J 4 bases short, with 16 bases between. Germline values: CDR1 MRHNA, CDR2 SNTAGT. The CDR3 DNA sequence: TGTGCCAGCAGCATCGGGACATCTAATTACAATGAGCAGTTCTTC. Its protein product is CASSIGTSNYNEQFF.

This clone was counted many times. The CDR3 nucleotides are TGTGCCAGCAGCCAAGCCCCATCGGCTGAAGCTTTCTTT. It is translated as CASSQAPSAEAFF. V gene TRBV3-1 combines with J gene TRBJ1-1; D gene unclear. Germline V gene lookup returns CDR1 LGHDT and CDR2 YNNKEL (reference sequence). The CDR3 is 13 amino acids. Trimming pared 1 base from V and 6 bases from J, leaving 9 bases between.

This clone was seen ten or more times. This CDR3 is CSALVGGGRETQYF. The CDR3 bases are TGCAGTGCTCTGGTAGGGGGAGGGAGGGAGACCCAGTACTTC. The genes are TRBV20-1 and TRBJ2-5; a possible D gene is TRBD2 (7 bases). This CDR3 has 14 amino acids. Germline CDR1 is DFQATT and CDR2 is SNEGSKA (reference sequence). The ends were cut back, 5 bases at V and 5 bases at J, with 18 bases in the middle.

This clone was counted a single time. The junction departs from the called germline gene at one end, perhaps through a read error. The rearrangement links TRBV5-1 to TRBJ1-1, with D possibly being TRBD1 (5 bases). From germline, CDR1 is SGHRS and CDR2 YFSETQ. This CDR3 region has 17 residues. The CDR3 region has the DNA TGCGCCAGCAGCTTGGGTCTGCGACGTGGGGCGCACACTGAAGCTCTCTTT. Translation gives CASSLGLRRGAHTEALF.

This clone was recorded many times. V and J are TRBV20-1 and TRBJ1-1; D gene ambiguous. V lost 1 base to trimming and J lost 1 base, with 7 bases between them. Germline values: CDR1 DFQATT, CDR2 SNEGSKA (reference sequence). This CDR3 is 13 amino acids long. Written as DNA, the CDR3 is TGCAGTGCTAGAGCCCAGCCGAACACTGAAGCTTTCTTT. As protein: CSARAQPNTEAFF.

This clone appeared many times. A much larger clone differs from this one at a single base, so this may be a read error. Other DNA sequences in the same sample also yield this CDR3. This chain uses TRBV11-2 with TRBJ2-7; D may be TRBD2 (7 bases). Trimming removed 4 bases from V and 7 bases from J, with 14 bases in between. The CDR3 covers 13 residues. Germline lookup yields CDR1 SGHAT and CDR2 FQNNGV. The CDR3 sequence: CASSYTGGLEQYF. CDR3 nucleotide sequence: TGTGCCAGCAGCTACACGGGGGGCCTAGAGCAGTACTTC.

This clone has a count of ten or more. This sequence joins TRBV20-1 and TRBJ2-2; D may be TRBD1 or TRBD2 (5 bases each). The V end was cut by 3 bases, the J end by 5 bases, with 13 bases between. Germline values: CDR1 DFQATT, CDR2 SNEGSKA (reference sequence). The CDR3 spans 14 residues. The CDR3 nucleotides are TGCAGTGCTAGGGGTATGGGGGATACCGGGGAGCTGTTTTTT. Translation: CSARGMGDTGELFF.

This clone was detected many times. This could be a read error, since a much larger clone is one nucleotide away. Other DNA sequences in this specimen translate into the identical CDR3. The rearrangement links TRBV9 to TRBJ2-3; D perhaps matches TRBD2 (6 bases). This CDR3 has 16 amino acids. The germline CDR1 and CDR2 sequences are SGDLS and YYNGEE. The V and J ends lost 2 bases and 4 bases respectively, with 17 bases between them. The CDR3 here is CASSVDMRGGADTQYF. The CDR3 DNA is TGTGCCAGCAGCGTGGACATGCGGGGAGGTGCAGATACGCAGTATTTT.

This clone was seen repeatedly, ten times or more. The same CDR3 is also encoded by other DNA sequences in this sample. The V and J genes are TRBV5-1 and TRBJ2-1, with 8 positions matching TRBD2. The germline gives CDR1 SGHRS, CDR2 YFSETQ. CDR3 size: 13 residues. The CDR3 coding sequence is TGCGCTAGTAGCGGGGACGCTTACAATGAGCAGTTCTTC. It is translated as CASSGDAYNEQFF.